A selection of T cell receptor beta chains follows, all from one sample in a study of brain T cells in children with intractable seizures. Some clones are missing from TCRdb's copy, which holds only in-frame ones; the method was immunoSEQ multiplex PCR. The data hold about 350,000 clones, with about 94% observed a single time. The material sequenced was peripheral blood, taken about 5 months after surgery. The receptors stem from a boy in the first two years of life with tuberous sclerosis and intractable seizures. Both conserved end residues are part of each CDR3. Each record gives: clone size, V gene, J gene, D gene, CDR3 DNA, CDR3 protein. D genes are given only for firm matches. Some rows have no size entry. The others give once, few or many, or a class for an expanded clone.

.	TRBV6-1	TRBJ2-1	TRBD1	TGTGCCAGCAGTGAAAGGGACAGCTATAATGAGCAGTTCTTC	CASSERDSYNEQFF
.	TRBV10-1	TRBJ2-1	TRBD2	TGCGCCAGCAGTGAGTCGCTGACTAGCGGTTACAATGAGCAGTTCTTC	CASSESLTSGYNEQFF
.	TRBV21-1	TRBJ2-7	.	TGTGCCACATTTGGACTAGCGGCAACCTACGAGCAGTACTTC	CATFGLAATYEQYF
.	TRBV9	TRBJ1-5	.	TGTGCCAGCAGCGTAGGGACAGGCAATCAGCCCCAGCATTTT	CASSVGTGNQPQHF
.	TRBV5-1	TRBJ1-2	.	TGCGCCAGCAGCCCTTCGGACGGAGGATATGGCTACACCTTC	CASSPSDGGYGYTF
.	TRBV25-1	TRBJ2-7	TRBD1	TGTGCCAGCAGTGAATGGGACAGGGAAACCTACGAGCAGTACTTC	CASSEWDRETYEQYF
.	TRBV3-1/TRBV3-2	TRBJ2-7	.	TGTGCCAGCAGCCAAGAGAAAGGGGGACTACCCGAGCAGTACTTC	CASSQEKGGLPEQYF
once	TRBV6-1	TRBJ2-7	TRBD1	TGTGCCAGCAGTGAACAGGGGACAGGGAGGAAACAGTACTTC	CASSEQGTGRKQYF
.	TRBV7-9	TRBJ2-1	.	TGTGCCAGCAGCTGGAATGGGGTAGCAGCTGAGCAGTTCTTC	CASSWNGVAAEQFF
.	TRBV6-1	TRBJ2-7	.	TGTGCCAGCAGTGAAGAAGGGACTCGCTACGAGCAGTACTTC	CASSEEGTRYEQYF
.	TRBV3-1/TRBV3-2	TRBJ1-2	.	TGTGCCAGCAGCCAATTTGGCTCAGGAGGTATTGGCTACACCTTC	CASSQFGSGGIGYTF